This T cell receptor (beta chain) is drawn from a study of shared clonotypes between healthy human individuals. On this clone: In the same sample, other DNA sequences code for this CDR3.

Germline loops: CDR1 SGHTA, CDR2 FQGNSA. V lost 2 bases and J 2 bases, leaving 12 bases between the germline ends. The length of the CDR3 is 16 residues. Clones were sequenced by immunoSEQ multiplex PCR, and TCRdb holds only the in-frame ones, with some missing. The data show 2,100,000 or so clones, around 95% seen once. The V and J genes are TRBV7-2 and TRBJ2-2, with D tentatively TRBD2 (6 bases). Sequenced input: naive CD4+ T cells sorted from blood. The subset was: CD45RA+ positively selected. The clonotype originates from a man between 18 and 35 years old in good health. CDR3 DNA sequence: TGTGCCAGCAGCTTATTTAGCGGAGGAAACACCGGGGAGCTGTTTTTT. This translates into CASSLFSGGNTGELFF.